This T cell receptor beta chain was identified during a study of T cells after posttransplantation cyclophosphamide. Only in-frame clones appear in the TCRdb table, and some are missing; sequencing was by immunoSEQ multiplex PCR. The sample shows about 2,700 clones, roughly four fifths of them seen only once. Looked up from germline, CDR1 is MNHEY and CDR2 is SVGAGI. After removal of 4 bases from V and 3 bases from J, the junction contained 5 bases not matched to a gene. This CDR3 has 15 residues. The TCR originated in a young man with a blood cancer, CMV-positive, and with a related stem cell donor. The sample was PBMCs. The chain recombines TRBV6-5 with TRBJ2-1, with 8 nucleotides matching TRBD2. The CDR3 region has the DNA TGTGCCAGCAGTTCTAAACGGGGGGGCTACAATGAGCAGTTCTTC. Its protein is CASSSKRGGYNEQFF.